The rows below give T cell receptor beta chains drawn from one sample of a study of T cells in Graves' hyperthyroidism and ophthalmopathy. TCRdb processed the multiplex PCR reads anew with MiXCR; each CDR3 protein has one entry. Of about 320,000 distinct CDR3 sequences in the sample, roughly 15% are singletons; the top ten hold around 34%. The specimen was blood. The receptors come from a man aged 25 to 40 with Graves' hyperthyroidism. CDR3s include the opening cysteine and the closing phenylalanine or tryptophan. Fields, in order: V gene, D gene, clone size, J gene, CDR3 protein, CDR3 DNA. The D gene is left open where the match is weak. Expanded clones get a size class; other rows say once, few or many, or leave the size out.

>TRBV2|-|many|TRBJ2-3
CASSVKGDTQYF
TGTGCCAGCAGCGTTAAGGGTGATACGCAGTATTTT
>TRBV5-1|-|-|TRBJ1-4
CASRGGATNEKLFF
TGCGCCAGCCGAGGAGGGGCAACTAATGAAAAACTGTTTTTT
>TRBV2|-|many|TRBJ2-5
CASKGARDGTQYF
TGTGCCAGCAAAGGAGCGAGGGACGGGACCCAGTACTTC
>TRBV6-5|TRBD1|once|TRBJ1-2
CASSLGTGVATGYTF
TGTGCCAGCAGTTTGGGCACAGGGGTCGCTACTGGCTACACCTTC
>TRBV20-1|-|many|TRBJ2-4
CSARDGGGANIQYF
TGCAGTGCTAGAGATGGGGGAGGCGCAAACATTCAGTACTTC
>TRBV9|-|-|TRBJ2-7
CASSAQGEPTTYEQYF
TGTGCCAGCAGCGCACAGGGAGAGCCTACAACCTACGAGCAGTACTTC
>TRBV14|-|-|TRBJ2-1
CASSRDIAYNEQFF
TGTGCCAGCAGCCGGGACATCGCCTACAATGAGCAGTTCTTC
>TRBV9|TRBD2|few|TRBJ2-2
CASSVASAGVKTGELFF
TGTGCCAGCAGCGTCGCCTCAGCGGGAGTTAAAACCGGGGAGCTGTTTTTT
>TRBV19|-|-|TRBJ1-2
CASRGETGYTF
TGTGCCAGTAGGGGGGAGACTGGCTACACCTTC
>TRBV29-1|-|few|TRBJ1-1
CSVYRVIGGTEAFF
TGCAGCGTCTACAGGGTAATAGGAGGGACTGAAGCTTTCTTT
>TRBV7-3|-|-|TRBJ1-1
CASSYQFGYEAFF
TGTGCCAGCAGCTATCAATTCGGTTATGAAGCTTTCTTT
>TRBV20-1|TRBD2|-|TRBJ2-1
CSASGSGLAGDYNEQFF
TGCAGTGCTAGTGGCTCGGGACTAGCGGGAGACTACAATGAGCAGTTCTTC
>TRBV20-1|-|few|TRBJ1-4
CSVTGHTNEKLFF
TGCAGTGTCACGGGACATACGAATGAAAAACTGTTTTTT
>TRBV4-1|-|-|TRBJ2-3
CASSPNRTPINTQYF
TGCGCCAGCAGCCCTAATCGGACACCCATAAATACGCAGTATTTT
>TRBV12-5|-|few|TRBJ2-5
CASGIGTMGETQYF
TGTGCTAGTGGTATAGGGACAATGGGGGAGACCCAGTACTTC
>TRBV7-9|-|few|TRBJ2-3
CASRHTQPDTQYF
TGTGCCAGCAGACATACCCAGCCAGATACGCAGTATTTT
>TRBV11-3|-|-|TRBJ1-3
CASRGGWDTIYF
TGTGCCAGCAGGGGCGGTTGGGACACCATATATTTT
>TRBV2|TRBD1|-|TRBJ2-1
CASRTGTEIYNEQFF
TGTGCCAGCAGAACCGGGACAGAGATCTACAATGAGCAGTTCTTC
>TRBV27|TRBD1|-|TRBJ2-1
CASSFMRQGVGEQFF
TGTGCCAGCAGTTTTATGCGGCAGGGGGTGGGGGAGCAGTTCTTC
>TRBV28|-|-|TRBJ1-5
CASSFSPAAPQHF
TGTGCCAGCAGTTTTTCCCCCGCGGCGCCCCAGCATTTT
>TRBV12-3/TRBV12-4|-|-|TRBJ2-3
CASSTTNTDTQYF
TGTGCCAGCAGCACGACAAACACAGATACGCAGTATTTT
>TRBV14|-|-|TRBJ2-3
CASSQMGPSSTDTQYF
TGTGCCAGCAGCCAAATGGGACCGTCTAGCACAGATACGCAGTATTTT
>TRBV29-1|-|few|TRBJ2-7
CSASGRAPEQYF
TGCAGCGCTTCCGGTAGAGCGCCCGAGCAGTACTTC
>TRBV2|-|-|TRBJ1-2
CASRQGAAGDYGYTF
TGTGCCAGCAGACAGGGTGCCGCCGGGGACTACGGCTACACCTTC
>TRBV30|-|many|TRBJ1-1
CAWDYGTEAFF
TGTGCCTGGGACTACGGGACTGAAGCTTTCTTT
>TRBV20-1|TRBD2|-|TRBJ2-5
CSTPPSARGEETQYF
TGCAGTACCCCCCCCTCCGCGCGGGGGGAAGAGACCCAGTACTTC
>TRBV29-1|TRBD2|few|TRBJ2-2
CSGLLADTGELFF
TGCAGCGGATTACTAGCGGACACCGGGGAGCTGTTTTTT
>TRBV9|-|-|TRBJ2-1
CASSPRAASNEQFF
TGTGCCAGCAGCCCCCGGGCCGCTAGTAATGAGCAGTTCTTC
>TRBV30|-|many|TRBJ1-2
CAWSAAYGYTF
TGTGCCTGGAGTGCCGCTTATGGCTACACCTTC
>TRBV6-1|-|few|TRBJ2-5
CASSSYMALTQYF
TGTGCCAGCAGTTCTTATATGGCGTTAACCCAGTACTTC
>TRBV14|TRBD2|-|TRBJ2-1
CASSPSKGAGGSNEQFF
TGTGCCAGCAGCCCCTCGAAGGGAGCGGGAGGCTCCAATGAGCAGTTCTTC
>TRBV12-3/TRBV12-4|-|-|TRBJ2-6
CASSRGLSGANVLTF
TGTGCCAGCAGTAGGGGACTGTCTGGGGCCAACGTCCTGACTTTC
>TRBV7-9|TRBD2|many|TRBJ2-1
CASSLPPSGAEQFF
TGTGCCAGCAGCTTACCCCCAAGCGGGGCAGAGCAGTTCTTC
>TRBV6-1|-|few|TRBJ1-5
CASSDRDRNSNQPQHF
TGTGCCAGCAGTGATAGAGACAGGAATAGCAATCAGCCCCAGCATTTT
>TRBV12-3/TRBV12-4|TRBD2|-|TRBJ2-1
CASSLYLRGLNNEQFF
TGTGCCAGCAGTTTATATCTGCGGGGGTTGAACAATGAGCAGTTCTTC
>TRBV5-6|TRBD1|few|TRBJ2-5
CASSAYTSGTAKETQYF
TGTGCCAGCAGCGCCTATACATCCGGGACAGCGAAAGAGACCCAGTACTTC
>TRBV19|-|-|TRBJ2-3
CASSRLYTDTQYF
TGTGCCAGTAGCCGGCTCTACACAGATACGCAGTATTTT
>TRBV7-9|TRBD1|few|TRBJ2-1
CASSPLERGQWLDNEQFF
TGTGCCAGCAGCCCACTTGAGAGGGGACAGTGGTTAGACAATGAGCAGTTCTTC
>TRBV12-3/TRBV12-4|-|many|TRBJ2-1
CASRERINNEQFF
TGTGCCAGCAGGGAGCGGATCAACAATGAGCAGTTCTTC
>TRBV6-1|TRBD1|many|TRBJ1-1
CASNKGAGFTEAFF
TGTGCCAGCAACAAGGGGGCCGGGTTTACTGAAGCTTTCTTT
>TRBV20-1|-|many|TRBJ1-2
CSAPREYYGYTF
TGCAGTGCTCCCCGGGAGTACTATGGCTACACCTTC
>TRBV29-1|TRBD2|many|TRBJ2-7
CSAGGGLNEQYF
TGCAGCGCCGGGGGGGGTCTTAACGAGCAGTACTTC
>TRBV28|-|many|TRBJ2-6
CASSFSAGANVLTF
TGTGCCAGCAGTTTTTCAGCTGGGGCCAACGTCCTGACTTTC
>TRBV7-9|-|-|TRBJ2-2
CASRTGTPNTGELFF
TGTGCCAGCAGAACCGGGACACCTAACACCGGGGAGCTGTTTTTT
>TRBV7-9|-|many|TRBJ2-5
CASSSRAARGAETQYF
TGTGCCAGCAGCTCCCGGGCCGCACGGGGAGCGGAGACCCAGTACTTC
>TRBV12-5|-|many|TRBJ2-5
CASGLSSGTYQETQYF
TGTGCTAGTGGTTTGTCTTCCGGGACGTACCAAGAGACCCAGTACTTC
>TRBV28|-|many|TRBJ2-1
CASSLTGYEQFF
TGTGCCAGCAGTCTGACGGGATATGAGCAGTTCTTC
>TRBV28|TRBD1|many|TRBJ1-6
CASSSGTDNSPLHF
TGTGCCAGCAGCTCCGGGACAGATAATTCACCCCTCCACTTT
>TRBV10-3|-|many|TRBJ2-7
CAISDQAVGVYEQYF
TGTGCCATCAGTGATCAGGCCGTTGGAGTCTACGAGCAGTACTTC